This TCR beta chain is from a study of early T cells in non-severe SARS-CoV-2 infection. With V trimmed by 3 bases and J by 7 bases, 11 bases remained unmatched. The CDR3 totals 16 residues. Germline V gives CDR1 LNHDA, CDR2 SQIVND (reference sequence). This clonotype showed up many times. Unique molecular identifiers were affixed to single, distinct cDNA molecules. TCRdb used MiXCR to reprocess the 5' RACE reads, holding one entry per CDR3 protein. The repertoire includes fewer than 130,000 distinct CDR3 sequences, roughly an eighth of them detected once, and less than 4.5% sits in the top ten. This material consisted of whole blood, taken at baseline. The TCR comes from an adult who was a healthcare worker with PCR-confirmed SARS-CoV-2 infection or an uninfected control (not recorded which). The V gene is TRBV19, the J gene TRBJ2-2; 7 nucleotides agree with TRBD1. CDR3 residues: CASSITGAFGDGELFF. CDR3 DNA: TGTGCCAGTAGTATTACAGGGGCTTTTGGTGACGGGGAGCTGTTTTTT.